This T cell receptor beta chain was recorded in a study of cytomegalovirus exposure and HLA in healthy donors. Whole-study context: The same platform was used for the roughly 120 validation repertoires as for the roughly 730 first-cohort repertoires, as reported in a later analysis. Study-level results: Altogether, more than 150 TCR beta chains were recorded as cytomegalovirus-associated. Confirmation in vitro established that three CMV-associated chains were specific for CMV antigens. According to a subsequent analysis, TCR clusters identified in the first cohort showed a tendency to co-occur across the roughly 120 validation repertoires.

This CDR3 has 13 residues. The germline V and J ends were trimmed by 4 bases and 5 bases, with 10 bases remaining between them. The germline V gene encodes CDR1 SGHNT and CDR2 YYREEE (reference sequence). Libraries were prepared by immunoSEQ multiplex PCR; TCRdb keeps only in-frame clonotypes and omits some of them. The sample carries some 250,000 clones, 70% to 90% recorded once. This clone was seen a handful of times. Its antigen is unknown. The chain joins TRBV5-4 to TRBJ2-1; D might be TRBD1 (6 bases). The receptor was derived from a woman between 25 and 40 years old in good health and CMV-seropositive. Sequencing was performed on PBMCs. CDR3 amino acids: CASSIGTHNEQFF. CDR3 DNA: TGTGCCAGCAGCATCGGGACACACAATGAGCAGTTCTTC. Looking up the rest from reference TRBV5-4 and TRBJ2-1 gives the full variable domain: ETGVTQSPTHLIKTRGQQVTLRCSSQSGHNTVSWYQQALGQGPQFIFQYYREEENGRGNFPPRFSGLQFPNYSSELNVNALELDDSALYLCASSIGTHNEQFFGPGTRLTVL.